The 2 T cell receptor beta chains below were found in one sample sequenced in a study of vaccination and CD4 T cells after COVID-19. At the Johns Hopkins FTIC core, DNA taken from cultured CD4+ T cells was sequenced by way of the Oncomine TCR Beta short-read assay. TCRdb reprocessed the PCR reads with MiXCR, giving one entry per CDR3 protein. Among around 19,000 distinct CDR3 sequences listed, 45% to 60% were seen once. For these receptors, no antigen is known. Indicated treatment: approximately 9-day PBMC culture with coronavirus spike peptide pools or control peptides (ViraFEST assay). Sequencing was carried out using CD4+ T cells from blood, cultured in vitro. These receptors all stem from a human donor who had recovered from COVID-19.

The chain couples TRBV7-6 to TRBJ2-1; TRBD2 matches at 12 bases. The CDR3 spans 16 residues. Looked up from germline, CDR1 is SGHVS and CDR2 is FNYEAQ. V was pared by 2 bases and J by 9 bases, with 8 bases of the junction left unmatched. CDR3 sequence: CASSLKALAGGSEQFF. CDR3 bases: TGTGCCAGCAGCTTAAAAGCACTAGCGGGAGGAAGTGAGCAGTTCTTC.

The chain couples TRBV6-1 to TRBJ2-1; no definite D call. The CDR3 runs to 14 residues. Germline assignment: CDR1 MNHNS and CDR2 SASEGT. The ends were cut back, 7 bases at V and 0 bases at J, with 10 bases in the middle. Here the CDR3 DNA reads TGTGCCAGCACGCGTACGAGCTCCTACAATGAGCAGTTCTTC. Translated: CASTRTSSYNEQFF.